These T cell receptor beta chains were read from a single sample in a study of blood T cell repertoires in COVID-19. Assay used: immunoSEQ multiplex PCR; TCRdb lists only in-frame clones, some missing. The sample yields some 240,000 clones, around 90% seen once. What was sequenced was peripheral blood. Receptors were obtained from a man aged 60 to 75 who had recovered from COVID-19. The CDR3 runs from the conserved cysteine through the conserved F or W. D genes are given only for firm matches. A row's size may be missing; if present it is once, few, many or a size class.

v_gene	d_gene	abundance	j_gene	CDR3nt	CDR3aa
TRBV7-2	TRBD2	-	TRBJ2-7	TGTGCCAGCAGCTTAGCGGCTAGCGGGAGGAAGTACTTC	CASSLAASGRKYF
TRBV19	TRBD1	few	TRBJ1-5	TGTGCCAGTAGTTCGGACAGGGGACATCAGCCCCAGCATTTT	CASSSDRGHQPQHF
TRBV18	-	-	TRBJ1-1	TGTGCCAGCTCACCACAGCAGAGCTTGGGCGCTGAAGCTTTCTTT	CASSPQQSLGAEAFF
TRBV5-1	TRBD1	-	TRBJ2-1	TGCGCCAGCAGCTTGGTACAGGGGCCATACAATGAGCAGTTCTTC	CASSLVQGPYNEQFF
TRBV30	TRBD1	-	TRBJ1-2	TGTGCCTGGGCCACGGGACAGGGACACTATGGCTACACCTTC	CAWATGQGHYGYTF
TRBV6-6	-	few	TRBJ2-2	TGTGCCAGCTACGGTGCGGGCACCGGGGAGCTGTTTTTT	CASYGAGTGELFF
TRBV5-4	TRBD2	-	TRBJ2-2	TGTGCCAGCAGGTCGGGACTAGCGGGAGTCCCCGGGGAGCTGTTTTTT	CASRSGLAGVPGELFF
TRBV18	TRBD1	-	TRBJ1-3	TGTGCCAGCTCACCCTCGACAGGGCCGAGCTCTGGAAACACCATATATTTT	CASSPSTGPSSGNTIYF
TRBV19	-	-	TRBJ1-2	TGTGCCAGTAGCCCCACTACAGGGAAATACACCTTC	CASSPTTGKYTF
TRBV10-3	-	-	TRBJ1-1	TGTGCCATCAGTGTGAGTGAGGCCAGGGTTGCCACTGAAGCTTTCTTT	CAISVSEARVATEAFF
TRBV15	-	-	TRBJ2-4	TGTGCCACCAGCAGAGAGTCTCAGGGCCAAAACATTCAGTACTTC	CATSRESQGQNIQYF
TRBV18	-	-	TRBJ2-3	TGTGCCAGCTCATCCTTTTCCTCCGCGACTAGCACAGATACGCAGTATTTT	CASSSFSSATSTDTQYF
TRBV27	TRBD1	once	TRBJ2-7	TGTGCCAGCAGTACCCGGACAGGGCGCGGGTACGAGCAGTACTTC	CASSTRTGRGYEQYF
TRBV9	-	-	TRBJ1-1	TGTGCCAGCAGCGTGACAGACCACACTGAAGCTTTCTTT	CASSVTDHTEAFF
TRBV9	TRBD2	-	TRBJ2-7	TGTGCCAGCAGCGCCGGGACTAGCTCTTACGAGCAGTACTTC	CASSAGTSSYEQYF
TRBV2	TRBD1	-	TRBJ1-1	TGTGCCAGCAGCTCGGACAGGTCGAACACTGAAGCTTTCTTT	CASSSDRSNTEAFF
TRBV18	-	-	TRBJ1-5	TGTGCCAGCTCACCATCGGCCGGAGGTCAGCCCCAGCATTTT	CASSPSAGGQPQHF
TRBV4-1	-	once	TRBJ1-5	TGCGCCAGCAGCCAAGAAGGGGGCAATCAGCCCCAGCATTTT	CASSQEGGNQPQHF
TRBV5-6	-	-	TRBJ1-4	TGTGCCAGCAGCCCAAGGGGGGGGCGAACTAATGAAAAACTGTTTTTT	CASSPRGGRTNEKLFF
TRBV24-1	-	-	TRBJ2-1	TGTGCCACCAGTTCGAGGTTTTCCTACAATGAGCAGTTCTTC	CATSSRFSYNEQFF
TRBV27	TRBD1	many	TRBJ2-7	TGTGCCAGCAGTTTATTTGGCAGGGGGCCTGAGTACGAGCAGTACTTC	CASSLFGRGPEYEQYF
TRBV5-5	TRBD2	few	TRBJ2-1	TGTGCCAGCAGCTTGGAGTGGCTAGCGGGGGGTAATGAGCAGTTCTTC	CASSLEWLAGGNEQFF
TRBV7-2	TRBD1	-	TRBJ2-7	TGTGCCAGCAGCCTACAGGGGGCGCTCGGGGAGCAGTACTTC	CASSLQGALGEQYF
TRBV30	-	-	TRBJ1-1	TGTGCCTGGAGCGCTGGGGGCGAGGAAGCTTTCTTT	CAWSAGGEEAFF
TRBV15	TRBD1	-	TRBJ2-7	TGTGCCACCAGCAGAGATCCAGGACAGGGGAGGTACGAGCAGTACTTC	CATSRDPGQGRYEQYF
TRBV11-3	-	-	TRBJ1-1	TGTGCCAGCAGCTTAGGAGGTGGGAACACTGAAGCTTTCTTT	CASSLGGGNTEAFF
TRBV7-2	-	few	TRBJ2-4	TGTGCCAGCAGCTTGAGCGCGACCACTGAAAACATTCAGTACTTC	CASSLSATTENIQYF
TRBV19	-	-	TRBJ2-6	TGTGCCAGTAGTATACAGGGATTGTCTGGGGCCAACGTCCTGACTTTC	CASSIQGLSGANVLTF
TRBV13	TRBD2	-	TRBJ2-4	TGTGCCAGCAGCTCCAAGCCCCCTTTACGGGGGGACCCGCAGGTAGCGGCCAAAAACATTCAGTACTTC	CASSSKPPLRGDPQVAAKNIQYF
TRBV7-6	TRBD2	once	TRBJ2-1	TGTGCCAGCAGCTCGGACGGGGGGGCCGGCGATGAGCAGTTCTTC	CASSSDGGAGDEQFF
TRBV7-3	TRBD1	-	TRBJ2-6	TGTGCCAGCAGCAGGGACAGGGGCTCTGGGGCCAACGTCCTGACTTTC	CASSRDRGSGANVLTF
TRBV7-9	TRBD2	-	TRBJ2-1	TGTGCCAGCAGCTTAGGGAGCGGGAGTGGTAATGAGCAGTTCTTC	CASSLGSGSGNEQFF
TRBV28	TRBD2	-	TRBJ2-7	TGTGCCAGCAGTCCGGGAGGACCCTACGAGCAGTACTTC	CASSPGGPYEQYF
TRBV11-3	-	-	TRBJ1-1	TGTGCCAGCAGCTCAGGGTTGAACACTGAAGCTTTCTTT	CASSSGLNTEAFF
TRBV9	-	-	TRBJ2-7	TGTGCCAGCAGCCTAGACACCTTCTCCTACGAGCAGTACTTC	CASSLDTFSYEQYF
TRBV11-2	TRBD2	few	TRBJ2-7	TGTGCCAGCAGCTTAGTCCTAGCGGGGCCCCACGAGCAGTACTTC	CASSLVLAGPHEQYF
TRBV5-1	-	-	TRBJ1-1	TGCGCCAGCAGCCCGATAGGGGGGGTAGTGAACACTGAAGCTTTCTTT	CASSPIGGVVNTEAFF
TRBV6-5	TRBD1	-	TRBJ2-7	TGTGCCAGCAGGGCCCCGGGGACAGGGACCTACGAGCAGTACTTC	CASRAPGTGTYEQYF
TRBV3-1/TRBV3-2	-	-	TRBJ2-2	TGTGCCAGCAGCCAAGAAAGGATCGTGGGGGCTGGCACCGGGGAGCTGTTTTTT	CASSQERIVGAGTGELFF
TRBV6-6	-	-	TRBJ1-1	TGTGCCAGCAGTTATTCTTTGACGGGTCTGAACACTGAAGCTTTCTTT	CASSYSLTGLNTEAFF
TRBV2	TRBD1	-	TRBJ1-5	TGTGCCAGCAGTCGGGACAGGGGTAATCAGCCCCAGCATTTT	CASSRDRGNQPQHF
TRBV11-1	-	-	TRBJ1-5	TGTGCCAGCAGCTCGGGTGGCAATCAGCCCCAGCATTTT	CASSSGGNQPQHF
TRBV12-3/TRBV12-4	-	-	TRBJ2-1	TGTGCCAGCAGTTTAATCAGGGCTGATGAGCAGTTCTTC	CASSLIRADEQFF
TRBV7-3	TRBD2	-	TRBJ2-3	TGTGCCAGCAGCGCTATAGCGGGGGGGAGCACAGATACGCAGTATTTT	CASSAIAGGSTDTQYF
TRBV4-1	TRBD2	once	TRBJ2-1	TGCGCCAGCAGCCAAGTAGGGGGACTAGCACCCTCTGGAATTTCCTACAATGAGCAGTTCTTC	CASSQVGGLAPSGISYNEQFF
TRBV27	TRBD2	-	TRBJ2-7	TGTGCCAGCAGCTGGACGGGAGGGCCTATATACGAGCAGTACTTC	CASSWTGGPIYEQYF
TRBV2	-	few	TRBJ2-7	TGTGCCAGCAGTAAAGACAGCTACGAGCAGTACTTC	CASSKDSYEQYF
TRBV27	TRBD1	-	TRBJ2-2	TGTGCCAGCAGTTCCGGGACAGGGGGCAACACCGGGGAGCTGTTTTTT	CASSSGTGGNTGELFF
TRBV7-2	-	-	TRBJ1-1	TGTGCCAGCAGCTTAGATGGCAGGTCGACTGAAGCTTTCTTT	CASSLDGRSTEAFF
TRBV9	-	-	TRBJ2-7	TGTGCCAGCAGCCTATCTGCGGACAGCTCCTACGAGCAGTACTTC	CASSLSADSSYEQYF
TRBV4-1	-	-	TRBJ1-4	TGCGCCAGCAGCCAAGACGGAGCTAATGAAAAACTGTTTTTT	CASSQDGANEKLFF
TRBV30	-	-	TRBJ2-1	TGTGCCCTTCTACGGTTGGTCGGTAGTTACAATGAGCAGTTCTTC	CALLRLVGSYNEQFF
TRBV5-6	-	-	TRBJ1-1	TGTGCCAGCAGCTTGCGAGGTTTAGGCACTGAAGCTTTCTTT	CASSLRGLGTEAFF
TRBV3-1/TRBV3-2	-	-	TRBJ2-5	TGTGCCAGCACCAACAGGGGGGGAGAGACCCAGTACTTC	CASTNRGGETQYF
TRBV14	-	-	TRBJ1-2	TGTGCCAGCAGCCCCCGGGGGGGGAGAGTCGGCTACACCTTC	CASSPRGGRVGYTF
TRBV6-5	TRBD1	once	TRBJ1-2	TGTGCCAGCAGTTCCCGGGACAGGGGGTATGGCTACACCTTC	CASSSRDRGYGYTF
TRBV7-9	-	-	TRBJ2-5	TGTGCCAGCAGCTTAGGGTCTAGCGCGGAGACCCAGTACTTC	CASSLGSSAETQYF
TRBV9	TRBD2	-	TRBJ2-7	TGTGCCAGCAGTGCCTTTGGGACTAGCACCTACGAGCAGTACTTC	CASSAFGTSTYEQYF
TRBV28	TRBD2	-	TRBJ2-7	TGTGCCAGCAGCCTTGGACTAGCGGGTTCCTACGAGCAGTACTTC	CASSLGLAGSYEQYF